Sequencing of this TCR beta chain was carried out in a study of CD8 T cells in ankylosing spondylitis. Study-level findings and limits: What appeared characteristic of ankylosing spondylitis blood was a TCR beta motif of several highly homologous variants. The study looked at matched synovial fluid samples from ankylosing spondylitis patients. Disease-linked clones were reported to be significantly enriched there.

V dropped 5 bases and J dropped 3; count of bases not matched to a gene: 11. This CDR3 is 17 amino acids long. The germline CDR1 and CDR2 sequences are MDHEN and SYDVKM. MiXCR, run by TCRdb on the 5' RACE reads, gives a single entry per CDR3 protein. The repertoire holds more than 600,000 distinct CDR3 sequences, with around 20% as singletons. With respect to this clonotype: Its specificity is unknown.

The sequenced sample consisted of blood, either unsorted or a sorted T cell fraction (not recorded which). V usage is TRBV28 and J usage is TRBJ2-2; TRBD1 agrees at 8 bases. The clonotype comes from a male donor with ankylosing spondylitis. CDR3 amino acids: CASSPLTGAGDTGELFF. CDR3 in DNA: TGTGCCAGCAGTCCCCTGACAGGGGCTGGCGACACCGGGGAGCTGTTTTTT.